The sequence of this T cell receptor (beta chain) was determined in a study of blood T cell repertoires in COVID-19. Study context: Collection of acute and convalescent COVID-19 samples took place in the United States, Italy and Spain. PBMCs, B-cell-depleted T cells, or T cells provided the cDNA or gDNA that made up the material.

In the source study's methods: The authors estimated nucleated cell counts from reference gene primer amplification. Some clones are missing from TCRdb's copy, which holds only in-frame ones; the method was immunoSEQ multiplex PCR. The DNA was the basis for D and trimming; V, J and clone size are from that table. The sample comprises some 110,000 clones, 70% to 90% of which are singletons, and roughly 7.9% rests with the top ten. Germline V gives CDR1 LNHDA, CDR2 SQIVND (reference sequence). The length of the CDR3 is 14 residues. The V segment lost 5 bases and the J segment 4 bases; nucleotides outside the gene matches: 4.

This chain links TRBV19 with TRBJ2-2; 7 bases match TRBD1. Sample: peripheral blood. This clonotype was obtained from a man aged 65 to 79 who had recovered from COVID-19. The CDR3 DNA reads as TGTGCCAGTAGTTCGGGACAGCGCACCGGGGAGCTGTTTTTT. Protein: CASSSGQRTGELFF. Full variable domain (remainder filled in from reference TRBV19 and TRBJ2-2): DGGITQSPKYLFRKEGQNVTLSCEQNLNHDAMYWYRQDPGQGLRLIYYSQIVNDFQKGDIAEGYSVSREKKESFPLTVTSAQKNPTAFYLCASSSGQRTGELFFGEGSRLTVL.